The present entry profiles one T cell receptor beta chain with its context. This specimen comes from a study of T cell responses to AZD1222 COVID-19 vaccine. The method was immunoSEQ multiplex PCR; TCRdb's version includes in-frame clones alone and lacks a portion of them. The table records 83,000 or so clones, about 82% of them present only once. Per germline, CDR1 LNHDA and CDR2 SQIVND (reference sequence). The CDR3 totals 12 residues. V was pared by 7 bases and J by 7 bases, with 13 bases between. V is TRBV19 and J is TRBJ1-2, with D possibly matching TRBD1 (6 bases). The specimen comprised peripheral blood, sampled on day 0 of AZD1222 vaccination. The receptor was isolated from an adult in good health. In DNA form, the CDR3 reads TGTGCCAGTAACGGGGGGCGGGGTGGCTACACCTTC. Amino acid sequence: CASNGGRGGYTF. The full variable domain, with the rest looked up from reference TRBV19 and TRBJ1-2, is DGGITQSPKYLFRKEGQNVTLSCEQNLNHDAMYWYRQDPGQGLRLIYYSQIVNDFQKGDIAEGYSVSREKKESFPLTVTSAQKNPTAFYLCASNGGRGGYTFGSGTRLTVV.